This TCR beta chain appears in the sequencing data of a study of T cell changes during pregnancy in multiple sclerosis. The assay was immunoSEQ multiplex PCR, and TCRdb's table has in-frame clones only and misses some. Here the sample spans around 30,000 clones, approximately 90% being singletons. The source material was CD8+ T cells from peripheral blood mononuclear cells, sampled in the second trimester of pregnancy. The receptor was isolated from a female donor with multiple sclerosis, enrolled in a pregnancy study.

The CDR3 sequence: CASRQGADTEAFF. Written as DNA, the CDR3 is TGTGCCAGCAGACAGGGGGCTGACACTGAAGCTTTCTTT. V gene TRBV7-9 combines with J gene TRBJ1-1; 9 bases match TRBD1. CDR3 length: 13 amino acids. V was pared by 6 bases and J by 3 bases, with 2 bases of the junction left unmatched. Per the germline V gene, CDR1 is SEHNR and CDR2 is FQNEAQ (reference sequence).